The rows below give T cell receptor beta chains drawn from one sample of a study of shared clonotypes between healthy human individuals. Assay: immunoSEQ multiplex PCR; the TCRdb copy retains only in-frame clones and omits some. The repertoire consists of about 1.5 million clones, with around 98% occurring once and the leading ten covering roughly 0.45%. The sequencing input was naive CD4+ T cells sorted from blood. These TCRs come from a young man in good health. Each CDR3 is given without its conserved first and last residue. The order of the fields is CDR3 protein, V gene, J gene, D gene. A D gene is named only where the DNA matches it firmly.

CDR3 protein: ASREGPTRGNQPQH; V gene: TRBV2; J gene: TRBJ1-5; D gene: NA
CDR3 protein: ASSLEGSGANVLT; V gene: TRBV5-1; J gene: TRBJ2-6; D gene: NA
CDR3 protein: SVGANYGYT; V gene: TRBV29-1; J gene: TRBJ1-2; D gene: NA
CDR3 protein: ASSEKTAAY; V gene: TRBV2; J gene: TRBJ2-7; D gene: NA
CDR3 protein: ASSRNEQF; V gene: TRBV2; J gene: TRBJ2-1; D gene: NA
CDR3 protein: ASSLFPSPQETQY; V gene: TRBV7-2; J gene: TRBJ2-5; D gene: NA
CDR3 protein: ASSRGTLNEQF; V gene: TRBV5-6; J gene: TRBJ2-1; D gene: NA
CDR3 protein: ASSRGHEQY; V gene: TRBV19; J gene: TRBJ2-7; D gene: NA
CDR3 protein: ASSLTGQGGTEAF; V gene: TRBV13; J gene: TRBJ1-1; D gene: TRBD1
CDR3 protein: ASSLVGPTYEQY; V gene: TRBV7-2; J gene: TRBJ2-7; D gene: NA
CDR3 protein: ASSVAPLGSTEAF; V gene: TRBV9; J gene: TRBJ1-1; D gene: NA
CDR3 protein: ASSPQGVNANTGELF; V gene: TRBV18; J gene: TRBJ2-2; D gene: NA
CDR3 protein: ASSWGLAYEQF; V gene: TRBV2; J gene: TRBJ2-1; D gene: TRBD2
CDR3 protein: ASRSLDATYEQY; V gene: TRBV28; J gene: TRBJ2-7; D gene: NA
CDR3 protein: ASTLVPDRGYNEQF; V gene: TRBV5-1; J gene: TRBJ2-1; D gene: TRBD1
CDR3 protein: ASSPLGGSSGANVLT; V gene: TRBV18; J gene: TRBJ2-6; D gene: TRBD2
CDR3 protein: ASSGLRGNYEQY; V gene: TRBV2; J gene: TRBJ2-7; D gene: NA
CDR3 protein: ASSKLISGANVLT; V gene: TRBV28; J gene: TRBJ2-6; D gene: NA
CDR3 protein: ASSLTAVEDAAADGITDTQY; V gene: TRBV7-7; J gene: TRBJ2-3; D gene: NA
CDR3 protein: ASSVTDIRDYEQY; V gene: TRBV9; J gene: TRBJ2-7; D gene: NA
CDR3 protein: ASSLVAAPSYEQY; V gene: TRBV27; J gene: TRBJ2-7; D gene: NA
CDR3 protein: ASSEARPGELF; V gene: TRBV2; J gene: TRBJ2-2; D gene: NA
CDR3 protein: SAHKVDEQF; V gene: TRBV20-1; J gene: TRBJ2-1; D gene: NA
CDR3 protein: ASTSRRLAGDGINEQF; V gene: TRBV5-8; J gene: TRBJ2-1; D gene: TRBD2
CDR3 protein: AISGGALVQETQY; V gene: TRBV10-3; J gene: TRBJ2-5; D gene: NA
CDR3 protein: ASSDRPPDGYT; V gene: TRBV2; J gene: TRBJ1-2; D gene: NA
CDR3 protein: ASRNGPTQAF; V gene: TRBV6-5; J gene: TRBJ1-1; D gene: NA
CDR3 protein: ASRAGTSGSVYEQY; V gene: TRBV27; J gene: TRBJ2-7; D gene: TRBD2
CDR3 protein: ATSRVRGSSNTGELF; V gene: TRBV15; J gene: TRBJ2-2; D gene: NA